This T cell receptor (beta chain) was captured in a study of cytotoxic CD8 clonotypes in ibrutinib-treated CLL. Method: immunoSEQ multiplex PCR; TCRdb's copy keeps in-frame clones and lacks some. The sample records under 200,000 clones, roughly four fifths being singletons. CDR3 length equals 15 residues. The germline V gene encodes CDR1 MNHEY and CDR2 SVGAGI. Trimming at V came to 6 bases and at J to 3 bases, leaving 9 bases not matched to a gene. This chain uses TRBV6-5 with TRBJ1-2; TRBD1 matches 8 bases. The material sequenced was PBMCs, taken after 12 months of ibrutinib treatment. The source of this sequence is a human donor with chronic lymphocytic leukemia. The CDR3 nucleotides read TGTGCCAGCAGCCTGGACAGGGTCGCATACTATGGCTACACCTTC. Protein sequence: CASSLDRVAYYGYTF.